What follows are 9 T cell receptor beta chains derived from one specimen sequenced in a study of blood T cells in healthy people across ages. The authors ran a second PCR of 7 to 11 cycles using a sample-barcoded 5' primer and a J-beta primer mix. In TCRdb, the 5' RACE reads were re-called with MiXCR into one record per CDR3 protein. This repertoire shows about 800,000 distinct CDR3 sequences, 20% to 25% found once; its top ten account for roughly 3.8%. These same data were also listed under a study on T cells of mothers and their children.

What was sequenced was blood. The source is a boy younger than 18 in good health.

The sample holds a few counts of this clonotype. The J gene is TRBJ2-7, the V gene TRBV6-2 or TRBV6-3; D may be TRBD1 (5 bases). The CDR3 contains 17 residues. CDR1 MNHEY and CDR2 SVGEGT come from the germline V gene. V was cut by 0 bases and J by 4 bases, with 19 bases left in between. The CDR3, as DNA: TGTGCCAGCAGTTACTCAAGCAGGGCCCCTGACTTTTACGAGCAGTACTTC. Protein sequence: CASSYSSRAPDFYEQYF.

This clonotype came up a few times. As the CDR3 is not closed by the conserved phenylalanine or tryptophan, this likely results from a read error. The chain is built from TRBV7-2 and TRBJ2-5; 9 bases line up with TRBD2. The assigned J gene may be wrong: the sequence end matches TRBJ2-1 better. CDR3 length equals 13 residues. CDR1 and CDR2 from the germline V gene are SGHTA and FQGNSA. The CDR3 DNA reads TGTGCCAGCAGTCCTAGCGGGAAAGATGAGCAGTTCCTC. It encodes CASSPSGKDEQFL.

This clonotype has only a few counts. The chain combines TRBV28 with TRBJ1-2; 9 bases are a match to TRBD1. The CDR3 contains 13 residues. The V and J ends lost 10 bases and 3 bases, in that order; junction bases with no gene match: 6. The germline V gene encodes CDR1 MDHEN and CDR2 SYDVKM. The CDR3 reads CATEGQGYYGYTF. CDR3 nucleotide sequence: TGTGCCACCGAAGGACAGGGGTACTATGGCTACACCTTC.

The gene calls are TRBV20-1 and TRBJ1-1; no reliable D call. The CDR3 runs 13 residues. CDR1 is DFQATT and CDR2 is SNEGSKA in the germline V gene (reference sequence). The germline V and J ends were trimmed by 1 base and 8 bases, with 14 bases remaining between them. CDR3 in amino acids: CSARAPNDGEAFF. The CDR3 DNA reads TGCAGTGCTAGAGCACCGAACGACGGCGAAGCTTTCTTT.

The rearrangement links TRBV4-3 to TRBJ1-5; TRBD1 is a possible D gene (6 bases). This CDR3 contains 13 residues. Trimming stripped 0 bases from V and 11 bases from J, with 11 bases between. Germline V lookup: CDR1 LGHNA, CDR2 YSLEER. In nucleotides, the CDR3 is TGCGCCAGCAGCCAAGATCAGGGGAGGGCCCAGCATTTT. Translated, it gives CASSQDQGRAQHF.

In its sample, this clonotype was seen a few times. Germline is not matched at one junction end, which may reflect a read error. The genes are TRBV12-3 or TRBV12-4 and TRBJ2-5, with D unclear. This CDR3 region has 15 residues. The CDR3 reads CVSSAPMGLGETQYF. The CDR3, as DNA: TGCGTCAGCAGTGCACCCATGGGGTTAGGGGAGACCCAGTACTTC.

This clonotype was counted between two and nine times. The chain couples TRBV7-9 to TRBJ2-3, with 8 bases fitting TRBD2. The CDR3 has 15 residues. V trimming: 5 bases; J trimming: 2 bases; junction bases outside the gene matches: 6. Germline CDR1 reads SEHNR; CDR2 reads FQNEAQ (reference sequence). The DNA of the CDR3 is TGTGCCAGCAGCCCCCAAGCGGGAGCCACAGATACGCAGTATTTT. Amino acids: CASSPQAGATDTQYF.

This clonotype appeared a few times. The gene calls are TRBV6-1 and TRBJ1-6; D remains ambiguous. CDR1 and CDR2 from the germline V gene are MNHNS and SASEGT. V gave up 7 bases and J gave up 3 bases, with 7 bases separating them. This CDR3 comprises 13 residues. As DNA, the CDR3 is TGTGCCAGCATGGGATTCTATAATTCACCCCTCCACTTT. Amino acids: CASMGFYNSPLHF.

The sample holds a few counts of this clonotype. The J gene is TRBJ1-5, the V gene TRBV29-1; 8 positions agree with TRBD1. J gave up 3 bases and V 4 bases, and 2 bases lay outside the gene matches. The CDR3 extends over 13 amino acids. The germline V gene encodes CDR1 SQVTM and CDR2 ANQGSEA. Here the CDR3 reads CSVGQGNNQPQHF. CDR3 nucleotide sequence: TGCAGCGTTGGACAGGGGAACAATCAGCCCCAGCATTTT.